Shown below are 6 T cell receptor beta chains from a single sample sequenced in a study of STAT3 mutations in large granular lymphocyte leukemia. Repertoires were generated with immunoSEQ multiplex PCR, while TCRdb's copy carries only in-frame clones and drops some. In the table there are fewer than 7,500 clones, 70% to 90% of which are singletons. These receptors' antigens are unknown. Overall study results and limits: Every T-LGLL patient had at least one immunodominant TCRbeta clonotype.

The material sequenced was PBMCs. These receptor sequences come from a human donor with T large granular lymphocyte leukemia. Some clones in this sample may be carry-over from other donors' samples.

This chain links TRBV5-1 with TRBJ1-1, with TRBD1 identical over 10 bases. After removal of 4 bases from V and 1 base from J, the junction contained 1 base not matched to a gene. Germline V lookup: CDR1 SGHRS, CDR2 YFSETQ. The CDR3 spans 14 residues. The CDR3 is CASSRTGGNTEAFF. The CDR3, as DNA: TGCGCCAGCAGCCGGACAGGGGGGAACACTGAAGCTTTCTTT.

In DNA, the CDR3 is TGTGCCAGCAGTTCTTGGACAGGGTATTCTGAAGCTTTCTTT. Amino acid sequence: CASSSWTGYSEAFF. This chain connects TRBV5-6 to TRBJ1-1, with 8 positions matching TRBD1. The CDR3 covers 14 residues. The germline gives CDR1 SGHDT, CDR2 YYEEEE. V shed 5 bases, J shed 6 bases, and the junction held 9 bases outside the gene matches.

The CDR3 bases are TGTGCCAGCAGTAATGAAAATTCTGGCACTGAAGCTTTCTTT. It is translated as CASSNENSGTEAFF. The chain carries TRBV11-2 and TRBJ1-1; D remains unclear. CDR3 size: 14 residues. V was cut by 6 bases and J by 4 bases, with 15 bases left in between. Germline V CDR1 and CDR2: SGHAT, FQNNGV.

The chain has TRBV4-1 and TRBJ2-3; tentatively, D is TRBD2 (6 bases). From germline, CDR1 is MGHRA and CDR2 YSYEKL. The CDR3 covers 13 residues. V was pared by 1 base and J by 4 bases, with 6 bases between. CDR3 nucleotides: TGCGCCAGCAGCCAAGCGGGAGCAGATACGCAGTATTTT. Translating it yields CASSQAGADTQYF.

The chain couples TRBV19 to TRBJ1-1, with D possibly being TRBD1 (5 bases). The CDR3 extends over 16 amino acids. Trimming removed 4 bases from V and 0 bases from J, with 15 bases in between. The germline V gene encodes CDR1 LNHDA and CDR2 SQIVND (reference sequence). The CDR3: CASSTRAGSLNTEAFF. The CDR3, as DNA: TGTGCCAGTAGTACAAGGGCAGGGAGTCTGAACACTGAAGCTTTCTTT. The whole variable domain, remainder taken from reference TRBV19 and TRBJ1-1, is DGGITQSPKYLFRKEGQNVTLSCEQNLNHDAMYWYRQDPGQGLRLIYYSQIVNDFQKGDIAEGYSVSREKKESFPLTVTSAQKNPTAFYLCASSTRAGSLNTEAFFGQGTRLTVV.

The V and J genes are TRBV30 and TRBJ2-3; 8 nucleotides align to TRBD2. Germline assignment: CDR1 GTSNPN and CDR2 SVGIG (reference sequence). J lost 0 bases, V lost 1 base, and 0 bases had no gene match. This CDR3 spans 14 amino acids. This CDR3 reads CAWSGLASTDTQYF. The CDR3, as DNA: TGTGCCTGGAGTGGACTAGCGAGCACAGATACGCAGTATTTT.